These 24 T cell receptor beta chains came from one sample sequenced in a study of blood T cell repertoires in COVID-19. Using immunoSEQ multiplex PCR, the repertoire was profiled, and TCRdb retains in-frame clones only, with some absent. The table shows 120,000 or so clones, with approximately 90% occurring only once. The sample comprised peripheral blood. These receptors originate from a human donor in a cohort sampled during active COVID-19.

This clone was detected only once. The rearrangement uses TRBV7-6 and TRBJ2-2, with TRBD1 matching 9 bases. This CDR3 is built from 17 residues. J gave up 5 bases and V 5 bases, and 12 bases lay outside the gene matches. Germline assignment: CDR1 SGHVS and CDR2 FNYEAQ. The chain's CDR3 is CASSPGLRQGGTGELFF. In nucleotides, the CDR3 is TGTGCCAGCAGCCCCGGCCTGAGACAGGGGGGTACCGGGGAGCTGTTTTTT.

The rearrangement uses TRBV27 and TRBJ1-6, with a possible D match to TRBD1 (5 bases). Trimming took 3 bases from V and 5 from J, leaving 11 bases between them. There are 15 residues in the CDR3. Germline V gene data show CDR1 as MNHEY and CDR2 as SMNVEV (reference sequence). CDR3 bases: TGTGCCAGCAGTTTCGGGGGGTCCCATAATTCACCCCTCCACTTT. Its translation is CASSFGGSHNSPLHF.

This clone was detected only once. The CDR3 DNA sequence: TGTGCCAGCAGCCAAAGAAACCCCGGGGTGGTAGGAAACACCATATATTTT. This sequence encodes CASSQRNPGVVGNTIYF. This sequence joins TRBV3-1 (or the pseudogene TRBV3-2) and TRBJ1-3, with D hard to call. V lost 2 bases and J lost 4, with 18 bases in between. Germline assignment: CDR1 LGHDT and CDR2 YNNKEL (reference sequence). This CDR3 contains 17 residues.

The gene calls are TRBV5-8 and TRBJ1-5; D unresolved. The ends were cut back, 1 base at V and 12 bases at J, with 11 bases in the middle. This CDR3 region has 12 residues. Germline assignment: CDR1 SGHTS and CDR2 YDEGEE. This chain's CDR3 is CASSLIGPGQHF. Written as DNA, the CDR3 is TGTGCCAGCAGCTTGATCGGCCCGGGCCAGCATTTT.

The table lists this clone with a few counts. The V call is TRBV4-1, the J call TRBJ2-7, with TRBD2 matching over 12 bases. This CDR3 has 15 residues. Looked up from germline, CDR1 is MGHRA and CDR2 is YSYEKL. Germline trimming cut 5 bases from V and 5 bases from J; bases unmatched to any gene: 7. The CDR3 nucleotides read TGCGCCAGCAGCGTTGCCTGGACTAGCGGGGACGAGCAGTACTTC. Its translation is CASSVAWTSGDEQYF.

The chain joins TRBV6-5 to TRBJ2-7; tentatively, D is TRBD2 (6 bases). This CDR3 spans 14 amino acids. V was trimmed by 5 bases and J by 2 bases, leaving 13 bases between them. Per germline, CDR1 MNHEY and CDR2 SVGAGI. DNA for the CDR3: TGTGCCAGCAGTATATCGGGACTCACCTACGAGCAGTACTTC. Protein sequence: CASSISGLTYEQYF.

This clone was detected a few times. The chain links TRBV6-1 to TRBJ2-3; 7 bases agree with TRBD2. CDR1 is MNHNS and CDR2 is SASEGT in the germline V gene. There are 17 residues in the CDR3. The J segment lost 2 bases and the V segment lost 2 bases, leaving 10 bases of the junction unmatched. Here the CDR3 DNA reads TGTGCCAGCAGTGAACACGGGACTACCCAACCCACAGATACGCAGTATTTT. This codes for CASSEHGTTQPTDTQYF.

The chain joins TRBV14 to TRBJ2-5; 8 bases are shared with TRBD2. Germline V gene lookup returns CDR1 SGHDN and CDR2 FVKESK. J was trimmed by 3 bases and V by 5 bases; bases with no gene match: 5. This CDR3 contains 14 residues. CDR3 residues: CASSGTRGKETQYF. The CDR3 DNA follows: TGTGCCAGCAGCGGGACTAGGGGGAAAGAGACCCAGTACTTC.

A single count supports this clone. The chain uses TRBV27 and TRBJ2-5; TRBD2 matches at 9 bases. Germline trimming cut 8 bases from V and 5 bases from J; bases unmatched to any gene: 36. CDR3 length: 23 residues. Germline V gene lookup returns CDR1 MNHEY and CDR2 SMNVEV (reference sequence). CDR3 residues: CASDQRAPPRRGGVSGSVETQYF. CDR3 DNA sequence: TGTGCCAGCGACCAAAGGGCCCCCCCCCGCCGCGGGGGGGTATCTGGATCGGTGGAGACCCAGTACTTC.

This clone was counted once. This chain connects TRBV13 to TRBJ2-3; 15 nucleotides line up with TRBD2. The CDR3 runs to 18 residues. Trimming took 5 bases from V and 0 from J; bases not matched to a gene: 6. Per germline, CDR1 PRHDT and CDR2 FYEKMQ (reference sequence). The CDR3 sequence is CASSQGLAGGPSTDTQYF. Here the CDR3 DNA reads TGTGCCAGCAGCCAGGGACTAGCGGGAGGACCTAGCACAGATACGCAGTATTTT. Using reference TRBV13 and TRBJ2-3 for the parts outside the CDR3, the full variable domain is AAGVIQSPRHLIKEKRETATLKCYPIPRHDTVYWYQQGPGQDPQFLISFYEKMQSDKGSIPDRFSAQQFSDYHSELNMSSLELGDSALYFCASSQGLAGGPSTDTQYFGPGTRLTVL.

This rearrangement joins TRBV24-1 to TRBJ2-3, with no clear D. Germline loops: CDR1 KGHDR, CDR2 SFDVKD. V was pared by 4 bases and J by 2 bases, with 6 bases between. The CDR3 has 13 residues. The DNA of the CDR3 is TGTGCCACCAGTGACCTTTCCACAGATACGCAGTATTTT. This gives the protein CATSDLSTDTQYF.

The chain recombines TRBV9 with TRBJ1-4, with TRBD1 as a possible D gene (5 bases). Germline V gene data show CDR1 as SGDLS and CDR2 as YYNGEE. The germline V and J ends were trimmed by 4 bases and 13 bases, with 26 bases remaining between them. The CDR3 totals 16 residues. Here the CDR3 DNA reads TGTGCCAGCAGCACCACGGCGGGGCTACCTAATCTTAGACTGTTTTTT. It codes for CASSTTAGLPNLRLFF.

The chain carries TRBV2 and TRBJ2-7; tentative D call: TRBD1 (5 bases). This CDR3 is built from 15 residues. V was shortened by 4 bases and J by 1 base, with 14 bases between the two germline ends. The germline gives CDR1 SNHLY, CDR2 FYNNEI. CDR3 sequence reads: CASSGGVGRSYEQYF. CDR3 DNA: TGTGCCAGCAGTGGGGGTGTGGGGCGATCCTACGAGCAGTACTTC. Full variable domain (outside the CDR3, taken from reference TRBV2 and TRBJ2-7): EPEVTQTPSHQVTQMGQEVILRCVPISNHLYFYWYRQILGQKVEFLVSFYNNEISEKSEIFDDQFSVERPDGSNFTLKIRSTKLEDSAMYFCASSGGVGRSYEQYFGPGTRLTVT.

The gene calls are TRBV30 and TRBJ1-5; 7 bases line up with TRBD1. The CDR3 contains 14 residues. Germline assignment: CDR1 GTSNPN and CDR2 SVGIG (reference sequence). This CDR3 reads CAQGGTYSNQPQHF. The CDR3 DNA follows: TGTGCGCAGGGGGGCACGTATAGCAATCAGCCCCAGCATTTT.

The chain combines TRBV14 with TRBJ2-3; TRBD1 is a possible D gene (5 bases). The V end lost 4 bases, the J end lost 2 bases, and 13 bases lay between the germline ends. CDR3 length: 15 residues. Germline assignment: CDR1 SGHDN and CDR2 FVKESK. CDR3 in amino acids: CASSLYIGDTDTQYF. In DNA form, the CDR3 reads TGTGCCAGCAGCCTTTATATAGGGGACACAGATACGCAGTATTTT.

This clone has more than one count but fewer than ten. The J gene is TRBJ1-5, the V gene TRBV6-2 or TRBV6-3; no reliable D call. V dropped 2 bases and J dropped 9 bases, with 14 bases sitting between them. Germline assignment: CDR1 MNHEY and CDR2 SVGEGT. This CDR3 region has 14 residues. DNA of the CDR3: TGTGCCAGCAGTTACGGCGAAGATAGCATGCCCCAGCATTTT. It translates to CASSYGEDSMPQHF.

The gene calls are TRBV2 and TRBJ1-1, with D perhaps matching TRBD1 (6 bases). The CDR3 length is 12 residues. Germline loops: CDR1 SNHLY, CDR2 FYNNEI. Deletions cut 11 bases from V and 6 bases from J, with 16 bases between. CDR3 sequence: CAYARGAAEAFF. In DNA form, the CDR3 reads TGTGCCTACGCCCGGGGGGCGGCTGAAGCTTTCTTT.

The rearrangement links TRBV5-8 to TRBJ1-2; D remains unclear. The CDR3 extends over 15 amino acids. The germline CDR1 and CDR2 sequences are SGHTS and YDEGEE. Trimming took 0 bases from V and 2 from J, leaving 11 bases between them. The CDR3 sequence is CASSLGGVRNYGYTF. CDR3 DNA: TGTGCCAGCAGCTTGGGCGGCGTGCGGAACTATGGCTACACCTTC. The full variable domain, its missing parts supplied by reference TRBV5-8 and TRBJ1-2, is EAGVTQSPTHLIKTRGQQATLRCSPISGHTSVYWYQQALGLGLQFLLWYDEGEERNRGNFPPRFSGRQFPNYSSELNVNALELEDSALYLCASSLGGVRNYGYTFGSGTRLTVV.

CDR3: CASSATAKPGNTIYF. CDR3 coding DNA: TGTGCCAGCAGCGCGACTGCTAAACCTGGAAACACCATATATTTT. V usage is TRBV7-9 and J usage is TRBJ1-3; unclear D gene. V was clipped by 5 bases and J by 2 bases, with 13 bases between them. Germline CDR1 and CDR2: SEHNR and FQNEAQ (reference sequence). The CDR3 is made up of 15 amino acids.

This clone has a single count. The chain links TRBV28 to TRBJ2-7, with D maybe TRBD2 (7 bases). CDR1 is MDHEN and CDR2 is SYDVKM in the germline V gene. The CDR3 is 14 amino acids. Trimming removed 2 bases from V and 4 bases from J, with 12 bases in between. CDR3 in amino acids: CASSLAGARYEQYF. CDR3 nucleotide sequence: TGTGCCAGCAGTTTAGCGGGGGCCAGGTACGAGCAGTACTTC. Filled out from reference TRBV28 and TRBJ2-7, the complete variable domain reads DVKVTQSSRYLVKRTGEKVFLECVQDMDHENMFWYRQDPGLGLRLIYFSYDVKMKEKGDIPEGYSVSREKKERFSLILESASTNQTSMYLCASSLAGARYEQYFGPGTRLTVT.

The chain is built from TRBV10-3 and TRBJ2-5, with 8 bases aligning to TRBD2. CDR3 length: 17 residues. With V trimmed by 2 bases and J by 2 bases, 10 bases remained unmatched. Germline V gene lookup returns CDR1 ENHRY and CDR2 SYGVKD. The CDR3 nucleotides read TGTGCCATCAGTGAGCCGGGTGGCGCGGGAGGTCAAGAGACCCAGTACTTC. Its translation: CAISEPGGAGGQETQYF.

The chain recombines TRBV3-1 (or the pseudogene TRBV3-2) with TRBJ2-3; TRBD2 aligns across 8 bases. Looked up from germline, CDR1 is LGHDT and CDR2 is YNNKEL (reference sequence). The CDR3 runs 15 residues. Trimming took 8 bases from V and 2 from J; bases not matched to a gene: 9. The CDR3 is CASAVAGRPTDTQYF. In DNA, the CDR3 is TGTGCCAGCGCGGTAGCGGGGAGGCCCACAGATACGCAGTATTTT.

The chain carries TRBV7-2 and TRBJ2-1; a weak D match, TRBD1 (6 bases). The germline CDR1 and CDR2 sequences are SGHTA and FQGNSA. This CDR3 is 15 amino acids long. With 2 bases removed from V and 2 bases from J, the gap between germline ends came to 10 bases. In DNA form, the CDR3 reads TGTGCCAGCAGCTTATTCCAGGGGCCCTACAATGAGCAGTTCTTC. Translation gives CASSLFQGPYNEQFF.

In DNA form, the CDR3 reads TGTGCCAGTAGTATAAGGGACAGGGTCCGAAATGAAAAACTGTTTTTT. Translation gives CASSIRDRVRNEKLFF. The chain uses TRBV19 and TRBJ1-4; TRBD1 aligns across 9 bases. V was clipped by 2 bases and J by 5 bases; unmatched bases: 6. Germline lookup yields CDR1 LNHDA and CDR2 SQIVND (reference sequence). The CDR3 covers 16 residues. The full variable domain, with the rest looked up from reference TRBV19 and TRBJ1-4, is DGGITQSPKYLFRKEGQNVTLSCEQNLNHDAMYWYRQDPGQGLRLIYYSQIVNDFQKGDIAEGYSVSREKKESFPLTVTSAQKNPTAFYLCASSIRDRVRNEKLFFGSGTQLSVL.